These 28 T cell receptor beta chains share one sample of origin, sequenced in a study of cytomegalovirus exposure and HLA in healthy donors. A multiplex PCR was run with 60 Vbeta primers and 13 Jbeta primers. TCRdb keeps only in-frame clones here, not all; method: immunoSEQ multiplex PCR. The repertoire includes approximately 150,000 clones, around 73% of them detected once, and around 1.6% sits in the top ten. Material for sequencing was PBMCs. All receptors come from a female donor in good health and CMV-seronegative.

The chain has TRBV6-5 and TRBJ1-1; D remains ambiguous. The V and J ends lost 4 bases and 6 bases respectively, with 9 bases between them. Per germline, CDR1 MNHEY and CDR2 SVGAGI. The CDR3 consists of 12 residues. The DNA of the CDR3 is TGTGCCAGCAGTTCTGTGGGCCCTGAAGCTTTCTTT. Translating gives CASSSVGPEAFF.

The chain carries TRBV10-1 and TRBJ1-1; TRBD1 is a possible D gene (6 bases). CDR3 length: 17 amino acids. Germline values: CDR1 WNHNN, CDR2 SYGVQD (reference sequence). The V end lost 0 bases, the J end lost 1 base, and 15 bases lay between the germline ends. Here the CDR3 DNA reads TGCGCCAGCAGTGAGTCGTGGGGGCAGGGAAAGAACACTGAAGCTTTCTTT. Protein product: CASSESWGQGKNTEAFF.

The genes are TRBV27 and TRBJ1-5; 8 bases map to TRBD1. V trimming: 6 bases; J trimming: 0 bases; junction bases outside the gene matches: 10. Germline V CDR1 and CDR2: MNHEY, SMNVEV (reference sequence). The CDR3 runs to 17 residues. CDR3 region: CASRTTGTGYSNQPQHF. In nucleotides, the CDR3 is TGTGCCAGCAGAACCACCGGGACAGGTTATAGCAATCAGCCCCAGCATTTT.

The rearrangement joins TRBV6-5 to TRBJ2-1; TRBD2 aligns across 7 bases. V was pared by 2 bases and J by 6 bases, with 4 bases of the junction left unmatched. Germline V gene data show CDR1 as MNHEY and CDR2 as SVGAGI. This CDR3 is 14 amino acids long. The CDR3 DNA follows: TGTGCCAGCAGTTACCGGGACTACCGCAATGAGCAGTTCTTC. Its protein product is CASSYRDYRNEQFF.

CDR3 region: CASSSRGFVTDTQYF. The CDR3 DNA reads as TGTGCCAGCAGCTCCAGGGGTTTTGTCACAGATACGCAGTATTTT. The chain combines TRBV5-6 with TRBJ2-3; D might be TRBD1 (6 bases). This CDR3 has 15 amino acids. Germline CDR1 reads SGHDT; CDR2 reads YYEEEE. V was pared by 3 bases and J by 2 bases, with 13 bases between.

V is TRBV7-9 and J is TRBJ2-1; 7 bases map to TRBD1. CDR3 size: 17 residues. Trimming at V came to 4 bases and at J to 8 bases, leaving 17 bases not matched to a gene. Germline CDR1 is SEHNR and CDR2 is FQNEAQ (reference sequence). The CDR3 protein is CASSSWPRGNNRYEQFF. The CDR3 region has the DNA TGTGCCAGCAGCTCCTGGCCCAGGGGGAATAATCGGTATGAGCAGTTCTTC.

This sequence joins TRBV28 and TRBJ2-5, with 9 bases matching TRBD1. The end of the DNA aligns better with TRBJ2-7, so the J call may be wrong. The CDR3 spans 14 residues. Germline V lookup: CDR1 MDHEN, CDR2 SYDVKM. The CDR3 protein is CASNSGTGNYEQYF. The CDR3 nucleotides are TGTGCCAGCAACTCCGGGACAGGGAACTACGAGCAGTACTTC.

The rearrangement uses TRBV10-2 and TRBJ1-6; D perhaps matches TRBD1 (6 bases). CDR1 and CDR2 (germline): WSHSY, SAAADI. The CDR3 has 16 residues. The V end was cut by 5 bases, the J end by 0 bases, with 11 bases between. In DNA, the CDR3 is TGCGCCAGCAGTTCCGGACAGAGCTCCTATAATTCACCCCTCCACTTT. Its protein product is CASSSGQSSYNSPLHF.

V usage is TRBV7-8 and J usage is TRBJ1-3; 7 positions agree with TRBD1. Germline trimming cut 1 base from V and 3 bases from J; bases unmatched to any gene: 6. CDR3 length: 16 residues. CDR1 and CDR2 from the germline V gene are SGHVS and FQNEAQ. CDR3 loop: CASSLEGRGYGNTIYF. CDR3 in DNA: TGTGCCAGCAGCTTAGAAGGCAGGGGGTATGGAAACACCATATATTTT.

The chain couples TRBV27 to TRBJ2-1; TRBD2 matches at 7 bases. CDR1 is MNHEY and CDR2 is SMNVEV in the germline V gene (reference sequence). This CDR3 is built from 16 residues. V dropped 0 bases and J dropped 4; count of bases not matched to a gene: 6. CDR3 nucleotides: TGTGCCAGCAGTTTATCGGGGGAGGGCGGGTACAATGAGCAGTTCTTC. Its translation is CASSLSGEGGYNEQFF.

The chain uses TRBV7-2 and TRBJ2-2, with 7 bases aligning to TRBD2. Trimming took 5 bases from V and 6 from J; bases not matched to a gene: 12. Per germline, CDR1 SGHTA and CDR2 FQGNSA. The CDR3 covers 16 residues. DNA of the CDR3: TGTGCCAGCAGCCCAACCAAGGGAGGGCCGCCCGGGGAGCTGTTTTTT. Translating gives CASSPTKGGPPGELFF.

The V gene is TRBV9, the J gene TRBJ1-1, with a weak D call TRBD1 (5 bases). Germline V gives CDR1 SGDLS, CDR2 YYNGEE. The V end lost 3 bases, the J end lost 4 bases, and 13 bases lay between the germline ends. The CDR3 spans 14 residues. The CDR3 nucleotides are TGTGCCAGCAGCGCCATAGGGGTTGCCACTGAAGCTTTCTTT. This gives the protein CASSAIGVATEAFF.

The J gene is TRBJ1-5, the V gene TRBV28, with D maybe TRBD1 (5 bases). CDR1 and CDR2 (germline): MDHEN, SYDVKM. The CDR3 runs to 14 residues. V lost 11 bases, J lost 0 bases, and 14 bases lay in between. The CDR3: CACGRGYSNQPQHF. As DNA, the CDR3 is TGTGCCTGTGGGCGGGGCTATAGCAATCAGCCCCAGCATTTT.

CDR3 loop: CASSSTLGGNTEAFF. Written as DNA, the CDR3 is TGCGCCAGCAGCTCCACCCTAGGGGGGAACACTGAAGCTTTCTTT. The chain carries TRBV5-1 and TRBJ1-1; possibly TRBD1 for D (6 bases). Germline assignment: CDR1 SGHRS and CDR2 YFSETQ. Trimming shortened V by 3 bases and J by 1 base, and 13 bases separated the two germline ends. CDR3 size: 15 residues.

CDR3 sequence: CASSQDLQAGYTF. CDR3 DNA: TGCGCCAGCAGCCAAGATCTCCAGGCTGGCTACACCTTC. The chain links TRBV4-1 to TRBJ1-2; D not resolved. CDR3 length: 13 residues. V lost 0 bases and J 7 bases, leaving 9 bases between the germline ends. The germline gives CDR1 MGHRA, CDR2 YSYEKL.

V is TRBV5-6 and J is TRBJ2-7; perhaps TRBD1 as D (6 bases). Germline V gene lookup returns CDR1 SGHDT and CDR2 YYEEEE. V lost 7 bases, J lost 2 bases, and 22 bases lay in between. This CDR3 is built from 16 residues. CDR3 amino acids: CASGRSGTRGPYEQYF. The CDR3 region has the DNA TGTGCCAGCGGCCGGAGTGGGACACGAGGCCCCTACGAGCAGTACTTC.

The CDR3 nucleotides are TGTGCCAGCAGCTTAGTAGGAGGGCGGTACTCTGGAAACACCATATATTTT. This sequence encodes CASSLVGGRYSGNTIYF. The chain uses TRBV13 and TRBJ1-3; D is ambiguous. The CDR3 runs to 17 residues. Germline CDR1 is PRHDT and CDR2 is FYEKMQ (reference sequence). V gave up 1 base and J gave up 0 bases, with 13 bases separating them.

This clone was detected once. This sequence joins TRBV7-7 and TRBJ2-7; the D is unclear. CDR1 is SSHAT, CDR2 FNYEAQ, per germline (reference sequence). The germline V and J ends were trimmed by 5 bases and 6 bases, with 20 bases remaining between them. The CDR3 contains 15 residues. The CDR3 coding sequence is TGTGCCAGCAGCCCCTTAATTGGGTCCCCGGGCGAGCAGTACTTC. Amino acid sequence: CASSPLIGSPGEQYF.

The chain couples TRBV6-1 to TRBJ2-1; D is possibly TRBD2 (7 bases). From germline, CDR1 is MNHNS and CDR2 SASEGT. The CDR3 is made up of 14 amino acids. The V end was cut by 2 bases, the J end by 15 bases, with 20 bases between. CDR3 amino acids: CASSERGGGTVRFF. The CDR3 DNA follows: TGTGCCAGCAGTGAAAGGGGGGGTGGTACCGTGCGGTTCTTC.

The chain employs TRBV6-1 and TRBJ2-7; D might be TRBD2 (5 bases). Germline V lookup: CDR1 MNHNS, CDR2 SASEGT. The V end was cut by 7 bases, the J end by 2 bases, with 9 bases between. The CDR3 length is 12 residues. CDR3 residues: CASITRPYEQYF. CDR3 DNA: TGTGCCAGCATTACTAGACCCTACGAGCAGTACTTC.

The J gene is TRBJ1-2, the V gene TRBV28; perhaps TRBD1 as D (5 bases). CDR1 MDHEN and CDR2 SYDVKM come from the germline V gene. Trimming left V 7 bases short and J 8 bases short, with 14 bases between. The CDR3 consists of 12 residues. The CDR3 protein is CASTRGRAGYTF. CDR3 coding DNA: TGTGCCAGCACCCGGGGGAGGGCGGGCTACACCTTC.

The chain carries TRBV28 and TRBJ1-3; perhaps TRBD1 as D (6 bases). The germline V and J ends were trimmed by 3 bases and 3 bases, with 24 bases remaining between them. Germline lookup yields CDR1 MDHEN and CDR2 SYDVKM. CDR3 length equals 19 residues. DNA for the CDR3: TGTGCCAGCAGTTTGAGGGGGGGAAATCGAGTTGGATTTGGAAACACCATATATTTT. Protein product: CASSLRGGNRVGFGNTIYF.

This clone was counted a few times. The gene calls are TRBV6-1 and TRBJ2-2; unclear D gene. CDR1 MNHNS and CDR2 SASEGT come from the germline V gene. CDR3 length: 12 residues. The V end was cut by 10 bases, the J end by 5 bases, with 11 bases between. CDR3: CATTSRTGELFF. CDR3 nucleotides: TGTGCCACCACCAGCAGGACCGGGGAGCTGTTTTTT.

This clone was recorded once. The V call is TRBV5-5, the J call TRBJ2-5; 9 nucleotides line up with TRBD1. CDR3 size: 15 residues. Germline assignment: CDR1 SGHKS and CDR2 YYEKEE (reference sequence). J lost 5 bases, V lost 4 bases, and 9 bases had no gene match. CDR3 protein: CASSGTRTGVETQYF. CDR3 sequence (DNA): TGTGCCAGCAGCGGCACCCGGACAGGGGTGGAGACCCAGTACTTC.

V and J are TRBV6-5 and TRBJ2-1; 8 nucleotides align to TRBD1. Losses at the gene ends were 2 bases for V and 7 bases for J; bases not matched to a gene: 7. Looked up from germline, CDR1 is MNHEY and CDR2 is SVGAGI. The CDR3 runs to 15 residues. The CDR3 bases are TGTGCCAGCAGTTACCAGGGGGCAGCTTTGAATGAGCAGTTCTTC. Protein: CASSYQGAALNEQFF.

In this sample, this clone turned up once. The chain employs TRBV19 and TRBJ1-1, with 8 nucleotides matching TRBD1. The germline V gene encodes CDR1 LNHDA and CDR2 SQIVND (reference sequence). The CDR3 totals 16 residues. Trimming at V came to 4 bases and at J to 2 bases, leaving 9 bases not matched to a gene. CDR3 in DNA: TGTGCCAGTAGTAGCCAGGGGGCGGGTAAAAACACTGAAGCTTTCTTT. The encoded protein is CASSSQGAGKNTEAFF.

The gene calls are TRBV15 and TRBJ2-7, with 7 nucleotides matching TRBD1. V gave up 4 bases and J gave up 3 bases; unmatched junction bases: 18. Germline assignment: CDR1 LNHNV and CDR2 YYDKDF (reference sequence). The CDR3 consists of 18 residues. The chain's CDR3 is CATSTDYSDRVNSYEQYF. CDR3 nucleotide sequence: TGTGCCACCAGCACCGACTACTCCGACAGGGTGAATAGCTACGAGCAGTACTTC. The full variable domain, in which reference TRBV15 and TRBJ2-7 provide the parts outside the CDR3, is DAMVIQNPRYQVTQFGKPVTLSCSQTLNHNVMYWYQQKSSQAPKLLFHYYDKDFNNEADTPDNFQSRRPNTSFCFLDIRSPGLGDTAMYLCATSTDYSDRVNSYEQYFGPGTRLTVT.

The chain links TRBV30 to TRBJ2-7, with 11 nucleotides matching TRBD2. The length of the CDR3 is 14 residues. Germline V gene data show CDR1 as GTSNPN and CDR2 as SVGIG (reference sequence). V gave up 3 bases and J gave up 2 bases; unmatched junction bases: 3. The CDR3 reads CAWSRLAGPYEQYF. CDR3 nucleotide sequence: TGTGCCTGGAGCCGACTAGCGGGGCCCTACGAGCAGTACTTC.